Presented here are 9 T cell receptor beta chains from one specimen sequenced in a study of shared clonotypes between healthy human individuals. Measured with immunoSEQ multiplex PCR; TCRdb has only the in-frame clones, and not every one. The sample has hundreds of thousands of clones, roughly 84% seen once. Sequenced: memory CD8+ T cells sorted from blood. Subset described: CD45RO+ cells pooled with CCR7-negative TemRA cells. The receptors stem from a man between 18 and 29 years old in good health.

The chain couples TRBV13 to TRBJ2-5; possibly TRBD1 for D (5 bases). CDR3 length: 13 amino acids. The V end lost 5 bases, the J end lost 1 base, and 8 bases lay between the germline ends. Germline CDR1 is PRHDT and CDR2 is FYEKMQ (reference sequence). In nucleotides, the CDR3 is TGTGCCAGCAGCCTCGACAGCCAAGAGACCCAGTACTTC. Amino acid sequence: CASSLDSQETQYF.

Note on this clone: Other DNA sequences in the sample encode the same CDR3. The genes are TRBV6-5 and TRBJ1-1; perhaps TRBD1 as D (5 bases). V was clipped by 2 bases and J by 1 base, with 8 bases between them. The germline CDR1 and CDR2 sequences are MNHEY and SVGAGI. The CDR3 spans 14 residues. For the CDR3, the DNA is TGTGCCAGCAGTTACGAGGGGCCGAACACTGAAGCTTTCTTT. Translated: CASSYEGPNTEAFF.

This clone showed up just a few times. A much larger clone lies a single base off, so this may be a read error. This CDR3 is also generated by other DNA sequences in the sample. V gene TRBV27 combines with J gene TRBJ2-7, with 7 nucleotides matching TRBD1. Germline CDR1 is MNHEY and CDR2 is SMNVEV (reference sequence). The CDR3 length is 13 residues. V lost 5 bases, J lost 2 bases, and 3 bases stayed unmatched. CDR3 amino acids: CASSIQGTYEQYF. DNA of the CDR3: TGTGCCAGCAGTATACAGGGGACCTACGAGCAGTACTTC.

The chain recombines TRBV28 with TRBJ2-7, with 9 bases that match TRBD1. The CDR3 is 14 residues long. The V gene end was trimmed by 3 bases and the J gene end by 3 bases; junction bases not matched to a gene: 3. Germline CDR1 and CDR2: MDHEN and SYDVKM. The chain's CDR3 is CASSLTGGNYEQYF. In DNA form, the CDR3 reads TGTGCCAGCAGTTTGACAGGGGGAAACTACGAGCAGTACTTC.

This clone has just a few counts. The chain is built from TRBV27 and TRBJ1-1; D remains ambiguous. CDR3 length: 13 residues. The V end was cut by 5 bases, the J end by 2 bases, with 9 bases between. CDR1 and CDR2 from the germline V gene are MNHEY and SMNVEV (reference sequence). The CDR3 nucleotides read TGTGCCAGCAGTCCACACCTAAACACTGAAGCTTTCTTT. Its protein is CASSPHLNTEAFF.

The chain links TRBV27 to TRBJ2-2; unclear D gene. This CDR3 comprises 15 residues. In germline, CDR1 is MNHEY, CDR2 SMNVEV (reference sequence). Trimming left V 11 bases short and J 0 bases short, with 16 bases between. The CDR3 spells CAYRKLRTNTGELFF. CDR3 nucleotides: TGTGCCTACCGCAAGCTGAGGACGAACACCGGGGAGCTGTTTTTT.

V and J are TRBV30 and TRBJ1-2; D unresolved. With 3 bases removed from V and 3 bases from J, the gap between germline ends came to 11 bases. The CDR3 contains 13 residues. Germline V CDR1 and CDR2: GTSNPN, SVGIG (reference sequence). This CDR3 reads CAWREEGYYGYTF. As DNA, the CDR3 is TGTGCCTGGAGGGAAGAAGGTTACTATGGCTACACCTTC.

The chain uses TRBV28 and TRBJ2-7, with D unclear. This CDR3 is built from 13 residues. CDR1 and CDR2 from the germline V gene are MDHEN and SYDVKM. V lost 5 bases and J lost 0, with 8 bases in between. This CDR3 is CASSPTDSYEQYF. CDR3 bases: TGTGCCAGCAGTCCTACGGACTCCTACGAGCAGTACTTC.

The rearrangement joins TRBV19 to TRBJ1-1, with 8 bases matching TRBD1. Germline V gene data show CDR1 as LNHDA and CDR2 as SQIVND (reference sequence). This CDR3 contains 13 residues. V lost 5 bases and J lost 4; bases outside the gene matches: 3. The CDR3 DNA follows: TGTGCCAGTAGTCACAGGGGGATCACTGAAGCTTTCTTT. Its translation is CASSHRGITEAFF. Full variable domain (outside the CDR3, taken from reference TRBV19 and TRBJ1-1): DGGITQSPKYLFRKEGQNVTLSCEQNLNHDAMYWYRQDPGQGLRLIYYSQIVNDFQKGDIAEGYSVSREKKESFPLTVTSAQKNPTAFYLCASSHRGITEAFFGQGTRLTVV.